This T cell receptor (beta chain) was documented in a study of identical twins. MiXCR, applied by TCRdb to the 5' RACE reads, yields one record per CDR3 protein. The sample lists about 790,000 distinct CDR3 sequences; 15% to 20% were seen once. The CDR3 spans 15 residues. Between the trimmed V and J ends, which lost 7 bases and 2 bases, there was a span of 17 bases. The germline CDR1 and CDR2 sequences are SGHKS and YYEKEE (reference sequence). This sample also belongs to another study, concerning T cells expressing NK-cell markers.

The rearrangement links TRBV5-5 to TRBJ2-3; D remains ambiguous. The receptor's source is a woman in her late teens or twenties in good health. The sequenced sample was PBMCs. CDR3 protein: CASSSGGRNTDTQYF. In nucleotides, the CDR3 is TGTGCCAGCTCCTCCGGCGGCAGAAACACAGATACGCAGTATTTT. The variable domain in full, completed from reference TRBV5-5 and TRBJ2-3, reads DAGVTQSPTHLIKTRGQQVTLRCSPISGHKSVSWYQQVLGQGPQFIFQYYEKEERGRGNFPDRFSARQFPNYSSELNVNALLLGDSALYLCASSSGGRNTDTQYFGPGTRLTVL.